A selection of T cell receptor beta chains follows, all from one sample in a study of control samples from healthy donors and cancer patients. Clones were sequenced by immunoSEQ multiplex PCR, and TCRdb holds only the in-frame ones, with some missing. This table has approximately 85,000 clones, around nine tenths appearing once. Sequenced: blood. The origin of the receptors is a woman aged 60-70 years in good health. The CDR3 runs from the conserved cysteine through the conserved F or W. Fields, in order: CDR3 DNA, CDR3 protein, clone size, D gene, J gene, V gene. A D gene is named only where the DNA matches it firmly. A row's size may be missing; if present it is once, few, many or a size class.

CDR3nt: TGTGCCATCAGTGAGGGTCAGATTAATGAAAAACTGTTTTTT; CDR3aa: CAISEGQINEKLFF; abundance: -; d_gene: -; j_gene: TRBJ1-4; v_gene: TRBV10-3
CDR3nt: TGTGCCAGCAGCTTAGGGTGGAGAACTAACTATGGCTACACCTTC; CDR3aa: CASSLGWRTNYGYTF; abundance: -; d_gene: -; j_gene: TRBJ1-2; v_gene: TRBV11-2
CDR3nt: TGTGCCAGCAGTGTGGGAACTAATGAAAAACTGTTTTTT; CDR3aa: CASSVGTNEKLFF; abundance: -; d_gene: -; j_gene: TRBJ1-4; v_gene: TRBV4-2
CDR3nt: TGTGCCAGCAGCTTAGGGACTAGCGGGAGTAAGTCCTACAATGAGCAGTTCTTC; CDR3aa: CASSLGTSGSKSYNEQFF; abundance: -; d_gene: TRBD2; j_gene: TRBJ2-1; v_gene: TRBV7-2
CDR3nt: TGTGCCAGTGGGGGCGGGCGGCCTACTCCTGAAGCTTTCTTT; CDR3aa: CASGGGRPTPEAFF; abundance: -; d_gene: -; j_gene: TRBJ1-1; v_gene: TRBV19
CDR3nt: TGTGCCAGCAGTTTGGGGCTGGGGTTCCAGCCCCAGCATTTT; CDR3aa: CASSLGLGFQPQHF; abundance: once; d_gene: -; j_gene: TRBJ1-5; v_gene: TRBV28
CDR3nt: TGTGCCAGCAGTGAGGGGCTTGTGGGTGGCTACACCTTC; CDR3aa: CASSEGLVGGYTF; abundance: -; d_gene: -; j_gene: TRBJ1-2; v_gene: TRBV2
CDR3nt: TGTGCCAGCAGCTTGGAGTGGCAGGGGTTTTTCCCCCTCCACTTT; CDR3aa: CASSLEWQGFFPLHF; abundance: -; d_gene: -; j_gene: TRBJ1-6; v_gene: TRBV5-5
CDR3nt: TGTGCCACAAGAGACCGGGGGGTTAATCTGCTGAACACTGAAGCTTTCTTT; CDR3aa: CATRDRGVNLLNTEAFF; abundance: -; d_gene: -; j_gene: TRBJ1-1; v_gene: TRBV28
CDR3nt: TGTGCCAGCAGTACGCGACAGGGTCTTAATGAAAAACTGTTTTTT; CDR3aa: CASSTRQGLNEKLFF; abundance: -; d_gene: TRBD1; j_gene: TRBJ1-4; v_gene: TRBV28
CDR3nt: TGTGCCAGCAGTTTAGGGGGGCTGCGCTATGGCTACACCTTC; CDR3aa: CASSLGGLRYGYTF; abundance: -; d_gene: -; j_gene: TRBJ1-2; v_gene: TRBV7-6
CDR3nt: TGTGCTAGTGGTTTACGGGACAGAGATCAGCCCCAGCATTTT; CDR3aa: CASGLRDRDQPQHF; abundance: -; d_gene: TRBD1; j_gene: TRBJ1-5; v_gene: TRBV12-5
CDR3nt: TGTGCCAGCAGCCAAGATCTAGGCGCCGGGAGGGATGGCTACACCTTC; CDR3aa: CASSQDLGAGRDGYTF; abundance: -; d_gene: -; j_gene: TRBJ1-2; v_gene: TRBV3-1/TRBV3-2
CDR3nt: TGTGCCAGCAGCACTCACCCGGGACTAGGTTACAATGAGCAGTTCTTC; CDR3aa: CASSTHPGLGYNEQFF; abundance: -; d_gene: TRBD2; j_gene: TRBJ2-1; v_gene: TRBV9
CDR3nt: TGTGCCAGCAGCCGGACGCAGTATTTT; CDR3aa: CASSRTQYF; abundance: -; d_gene: -; j_gene: TRBJ2-3; v_gene: TRBV7-2
CDR3nt: TGTGCCAGCAGCTTAGGGCCTAGCGGAGGGAATGAGCAGTTCTTC; CDR3aa: CASSLGPSGGNEQFF; abundance: -; d_gene: TRBD2; j_gene: TRBJ2-1; v_gene: TRBV7-3
CDR3nt: TGTGCCAGCAGTTACACAGGGTACGGTTCACCCCTCCACTTT; CDR3aa: CASSYTGYGSPLHF; abundance: -; d_gene: -; j_gene: TRBJ1-6; v_gene: TRBV6-6
CDR3nt: TGTGCCAGCAGTTACTCAGGGCGCTGGACCGAGCAGTACTTC; CDR3aa: CASSYSGRWTEQYF; abundance: -; d_gene: -; j_gene: TRBJ2-7; v_gene: TRBV6-6
CDR3nt: TGTGCCAGCAGCTTGGTAGACAGGGGCTATGGCTACACCTTC; CDR3aa: CASSLVDRGYGYTF; abundance: -; d_gene: TRBD1; j_gene: TRBJ1-2; v_gene: TRBV5-8
CDR3nt: TGTGCCACCAGCAGAGAGTCCGCAGGGGCTATCGGCGAGCAGTACTTC; CDR3aa: CATSRESAGAIGEQYF; abundance: -; d_gene: -; j_gene: TRBJ2-7; v_gene: TRBV15
CDR3nt: TGTGCCAGCAGCCCTTACTCCGAAGGGGCAGGAGAGACCCAGTACTTC; CDR3aa: CASSPYSEGAGETQYF; abundance: -; d_gene: -; j_gene: TRBJ2-5; v_gene: TRBV28
CDR3nt: TGTGCCAGCAGCGTAGAACTAATAGCTGAGACCCAGTACTTC; CDR3aa: CASSVELIAETQYF; abundance: -; d_gene: -; j_gene: TRBJ2-5; v_gene: TRBV9
CDR3nt: TGCGCCAGCAGCTTGAGCCAGGGTGCTTCACCCCTCCACTTT; CDR3aa: CASSLSQGASPLHF; abundance: -; d_gene: -; j_gene: TRBJ1-6; v_gene: TRBV5-1
CDR3nt: TGTGCCAGTAGTAGCGGTTATAATTCACCCCTCCACTTT; CDR3aa: CASSSGYNSPLHF; abundance: once; d_gene: -; j_gene: TRBJ1-6; v_gene: TRBV19
CDR3nt: TGTGCCAGCAGCTTCCCAGGGCTTGGAAACACCATATATTTT; CDR3aa: CASSFPGLGNTIYF; abundance: -; d_gene: -; j_gene: TRBJ1-3; v_gene: TRBV7-2
CDR3nt: TGTGCCAGTAGTATCGCGGGACATCATCAATTCACTGAAGCTTTCTTT; CDR3aa: CASSIAGHHQFTEAFF; abundance: -; d_gene: -; j_gene: TRBJ1-1; v_gene: TRBV19
CDR3nt: TGTGCCAGCAGTTACTCTACCCCGGGACAGGGAAACGAGCAGTACTTC; CDR3aa: CASSYSTPGQGNEQYF; abundance: -; d_gene: TRBD1; j_gene: TRBJ2-7; v_gene: TRBV6-6
CDR3nt: TGTGCCAGCAGCCCTCGACAGGGCGCTGAAGCTTTCTTT; CDR3aa: CASSPRQGAEAFF; abundance: -; d_gene: TRBD1; j_gene: TRBJ1-1; v_gene: TRBV7-3
CDR3nt: TGCGCCAGCAGTCAACCGACGGATTATAGCAATCAGCCCCAGCATTTT; CDR3aa: CASSQPTDYSNQPQHF; abundance: -; d_gene: -; j_gene: TRBJ1-5; v_gene: TRBV23-1
CDR3nt: TGCGCCAGCAGCCCCGGACTACTCGACTACGAGCAGTACTTC; CDR3aa: CASSPGLLDYEQYF; abundance: few; d_gene: -; j_gene: TRBJ2-7; v_gene: TRBV5-1
CDR3nt: TGTGCCAGCAGCCCGACAGGGGACTATGGCTACACCTTC; CDR3aa: CASSPTGDYGYTF; abundance: -; d_gene: TRBD1; j_gene: TRBJ1-2; v_gene: TRBV3-1/TRBV3-2
CDR3nt: TGTGCCAGCAGAGAAGGACAGTTCGGCACAGATACGCAGTATTTT; CDR3aa: CASREGQFGTDTQYF; abundance: -; d_gene: -; j_gene: TRBJ2-3; v_gene: TRBV6-1
CDR3nt: TGTGCCAGCAGGACAACCAAACAGGGGCCCTATGGCTACACCTTC; CDR3aa: CASRTTKQGPYGYTF; abundance: once; d_gene: TRBD1; j_gene: TRBJ1-2; v_gene: TRBV6-5
CDR3nt: TGTGCCAGCAGCTCCTGGGGGGGACTAGCCGTCTCCTACGAGCAGTACTTC; CDR3aa: CASSSWGGLAVSYEQYF; abundance: -; d_gene: TRBD2; j_gene: TRBJ2-7; v_gene: TRBV7-9
CDR3nt: TGCGCCAGCAGCTTGTGGGGCTACGAGCAGTACTTC; CDR3aa: CASSLWGYEQYF; abundance: -; d_gene: -; j_gene: TRBJ2-7; v_gene: TRBV5-1
CDR3nt: TGTGCCAGCAGCCAAGATAAGTCTAGCGGGGAGCAGTACTTC; CDR3aa: CASSQDKSSGEQYF; abundance: -; d_gene: TRBD2; j_gene: TRBJ2-7; v_gene: TRBV3-1/TRBV3-2
CDR3nt: TGTGCCAGCAGAGAACTACAGGTCATGAACACTGAAGCTTTCTTT; CDR3aa: CASRELQVMNTEAFF; abundance: -; d_gene: -; j_gene: TRBJ1-1; v_gene: TRBV13
CDR3nt: TGTGCCAGCAGACTCAATCTGGGTGAGGGTACTGAAGCTTTCTTT; CDR3aa: CASRLNLGEGTEAFF; abundance: once; d_gene: -; j_gene: TRBJ1-1; v_gene: TRBV6-5
CDR3nt: TGTGCCAGCAGCCAAGGGGTCATAGACGGGCAGTACTTC; CDR3aa: CASSQGVIDGQYF; abundance: -; d_gene: -; j_gene: TRBJ2-7; v_gene: TRBV4-2
CDR3nt: TGTGCCATCAGTGACATGGGGTACAGTAACACTGAAGCTTTCTTT; CDR3aa: CAISDMGYSNTEAFF; abundance: -; d_gene: -; j_gene: TRBJ1-1; v_gene: TRBV10-3
CDR3nt: TGTGCCAGCAGTCCGGGACTAGCGGGGAACAATGAGCAGTTCTTC; CDR3aa: CASSPGLAGNNEQFF; abundance: -; d_gene: TRBD2; j_gene: TRBJ2-1; v_gene: TRBV6-5
CDR3nt: TGTGCCAGCATCCTCCAAGAGCAGCAGTTCTTC; CDR3aa: CASILQEQQFF; abundance: -; d_gene: -; j_gene: TRBJ2-1; v_gene: TRBV2
CDR3nt: TGTGCCAGCTCAACCCTGGGTATGTGGGGGGACACTGAAGCTTTCTTT; CDR3aa: CASSTLGMWGDTEAFF; abundance: once; d_gene: -; j_gene: TRBJ1-1; v_gene: TRBV18
CDR3nt: TGTGCCATCAGCCCCGGACAGGGGCTGTATCAGCCCCAGCATTTT; CDR3aa: CAISPGQGLYQPQHF; abundance: -; d_gene: TRBD1; j_gene: TRBJ1-5; v_gene: TRBV10-3
CDR3nt: TGTGCCAGCAGTTTATCCCAGATCTATAATTCACCCCTCCACTTT; CDR3aa: CASSLSQIYNSPLHF; abundance: -; d_gene: -; j_gene: TRBJ1-6; v_gene: TRBV27
CDR3nt: TGTGCCAGCAGCCTCGACTGGGCCCGAGAGACCCAGTACTTC; CDR3aa: CASSLDWARETQYF; abundance: few; d_gene: -; j_gene: TRBJ2-5; v_gene: TRBV27
CDR3nt: TGTGCCAGTTCCGGGACAACGAACACCGGGGAGCTGTTTTTT; CDR3aa: CASSGTTNTGELFF; abundance: -; d_gene: -; j_gene: TRBJ2-2; v_gene: TRBV19
CDR3nt: TGTGCCAGCAGCGTTGGATCTACGGGTGACACCATATATTTT; CDR3aa: CASSVGSTGDTIYF; abundance: -; d_gene: -; j_gene: TRBJ1-3; v_gene: TRBV9
CDR3nt: TGTGCCAGCAGCCTTTCGACAGGGGTGGGAACAGATACGCAGTATTTT; CDR3aa: CASSLSTGVGTDTQYF; abundance: -; d_gene: TRBD1; j_gene: TRBJ2-3; v_gene: TRBV7-8
CDR3nt: TGTGCCAGTAGTATAGTCGGCAGCCTAGAGACCCAGTACTTC; CDR3aa: CASSIVGSLETQYF; abundance: -; d_gene: -; j_gene: TRBJ2-5; v_gene: TRBV19
CDR3nt: TGCGCCAGCAGCCAACGGCCGGGACAGGGTCCAGGCGATGAGCAGTTCTTC; CDR3aa: CASSQRPGQGPGDEQFF; abundance: -; d_gene: TRBD1; j_gene: TRBJ2-1; v_gene: TRBV4-3
CDR3nt: TGTGCCAGCAGCTTGGGAACAGGGATTCCTGGCTACACCTTC; CDR3aa: CASSLGTGIPGYTF; abundance: -; d_gene: -; j_gene: TRBJ1-2; v_gene: TRBV5-6
CDR3nt: TGTGCCAGCGGCATTCCAGCGGCAAAGACCCAGTACTTC; CDR3aa: CASGIPAAKTQYF; abundance: -; d_gene: -; j_gene: TRBJ2-5; v_gene: TRBV12-3/TRBV12-4
CDR3nt: TGTGCCAGCAGCTTGGAAATTTTCCAGGTGAATGAAAAACTGTTTTTT; CDR3aa: CASSLEIFQVNEKLFF; abundance: -; d_gene: -; j_gene: TRBJ1-4; v_gene: TRBV5-5